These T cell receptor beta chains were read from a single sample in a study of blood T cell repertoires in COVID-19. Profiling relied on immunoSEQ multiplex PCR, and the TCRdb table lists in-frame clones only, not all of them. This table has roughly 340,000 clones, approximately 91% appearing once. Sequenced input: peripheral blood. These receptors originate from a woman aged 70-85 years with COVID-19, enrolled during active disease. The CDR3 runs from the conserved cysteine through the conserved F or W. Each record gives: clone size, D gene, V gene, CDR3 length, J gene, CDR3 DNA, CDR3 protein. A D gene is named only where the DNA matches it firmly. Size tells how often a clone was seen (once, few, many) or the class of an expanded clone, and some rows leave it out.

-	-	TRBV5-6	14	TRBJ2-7	TGTGCCAGCAGCGTCGCAGGGGAATCCTACGAGCAGTACTTC	CASSVAGESYEQYF
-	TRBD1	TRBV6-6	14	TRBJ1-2	TGTGCCAGCAGTAAGCAGGGGGCTAACTATGGCTACACCTTC	CASSKQGANYGYTF
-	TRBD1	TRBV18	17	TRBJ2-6	TGTGCCAGCTCACCGGGGCCAGGGGACAGCTGGGCCAACGTCCTGACTTTC	CASSPGPGDSWANVLTF
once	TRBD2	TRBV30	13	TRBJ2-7	TGTGCCTGGGACCAGCAGCGGGGGGTCGAGCAGTACTTC	CAWDQQRGVEQYF
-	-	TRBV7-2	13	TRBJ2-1	TGTGCCAGCAGCCTTACGGGGGGCCGGGAGCAGTTCTTC	CASSLTGGREQFF
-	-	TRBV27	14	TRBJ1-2	TGTGCCAGCAGTTCCGGAGCGGGACACTATGGCTACACCTTC	CASSSGAGHYGYTF
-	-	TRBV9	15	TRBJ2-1	TGTGCCAGCGGCCAGGGCAGGGGAAGGGTGAATGAGCAGTTCTTC	CASGQGRGRVNEQFF
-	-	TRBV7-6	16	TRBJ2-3	TGTGCCAGCAGCCGGGTCAACCGGGAGCCCACAGATACGCAGTATTTT	CASSRVNREPTDTQYF
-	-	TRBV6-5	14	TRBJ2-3	TGTGCCAGCAGTTACTCGACTACCACAGATACGCAGTATTTT	CASSYSTTTDTQYF
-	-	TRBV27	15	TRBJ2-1	TGTGCCAGCAGTCCCTTGGGCGAGGGATCAGATGAGCAGTTCTTC	CASSPLGEGSDEQFF
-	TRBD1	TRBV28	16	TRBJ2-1	TGTGCCAGCAGTGACCCGGGACAGGGGGTCAACAATGAGCAGTTCTTC	CASSDPGQGVNNEQFF
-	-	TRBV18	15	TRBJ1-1	TGTGCCAGCTCACCCATGACAGACTCTAACACTGAAGCTTTCTTT	CASSPMTDSNTEAFF
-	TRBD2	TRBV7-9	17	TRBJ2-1	TGTGCCAGCAGCTCACGCAGACTAGCGGGGACCTACAATGAGCAGTTCTTC	CASSSRRLAGTYNEQFF
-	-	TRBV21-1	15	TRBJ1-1	TGTGCCAGCAGCAAAGGAGACAGGGGGAACACTGAAGCTTTCTTT	CASSKGDRGNTEAFF
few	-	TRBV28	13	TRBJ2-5	TGTGCCAGCAGTTTACAGGGGAGAGAGACCCAGTACTTC	CASSLQGRETQYF
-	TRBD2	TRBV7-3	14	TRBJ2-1	TGTGCCAGCAGCCCCGGGACTAGCGGGGGCTGGGTCTTCTTC	CASSPGTSGGWVFF
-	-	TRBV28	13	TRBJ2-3	TGTGCCAGTCGCCTCGGGAGCACAGATACGCAGTATTTT	CASRLGSTDTQYF
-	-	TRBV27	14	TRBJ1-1	TGTGCCAGCAGTCCAACAACCATGAACACTGAAGCTTTCTTT	CASSPTTMNTEAFF
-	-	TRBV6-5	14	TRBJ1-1	TGTGCCAGCAGTCCCGGGACATTAATCACTGAAGCTTTCTTT	CASSPGTLITEAFF
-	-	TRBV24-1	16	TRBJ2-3	TGTGCCACCAGTGATCCTCAGGGAAGAGGAACAGATACGCAGTATTTT	CATSDPQGRGTDTQYF
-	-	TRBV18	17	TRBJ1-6	TGTGCCAGCTCACCAACACTCTCGGGAGAAGGAAATTCACCCCTCCACTTT	CASSPTLSGEGNSPLHF
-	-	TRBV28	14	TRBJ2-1	TGTGCCAGCAGTTTATCCGGGACACACAATGAGCAGTTCTTC	CASSLSGTHNEQFF
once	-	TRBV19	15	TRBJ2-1	TGTGCCAGTAGGGTACGGGGGAGCTCCTACAATGAGCAGTTCTTC	CASRVRGSSYNEQFF
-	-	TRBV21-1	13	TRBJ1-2	TGTGCCAGCAGCAAAGCGTCCCGCGAGGGCTACACCTTC	CASSKASREGYTF
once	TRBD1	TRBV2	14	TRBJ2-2	TGTGCCAGCTACGTACAGGGGGACACCGGGGAGCTGTTTTTT	CASYVQGDTGELFF
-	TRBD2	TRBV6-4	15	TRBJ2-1	TGTGCCAGCAGCGGGACTAGCGGGGGAGTTAATGAGCAGTTCTTC	CASSGTSGGVNEQFF
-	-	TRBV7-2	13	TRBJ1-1	TGTGCCAGCAGCTTAAATACGGGGACTGAAGCTTTCTTT	CASSLNTGTEAFF
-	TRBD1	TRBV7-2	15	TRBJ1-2	TGTGCCAGCAGACGCCAATCCACAGGGGACTATGGCTACACCTTC	CASRRQSTGDYGYTF
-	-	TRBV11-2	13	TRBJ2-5	TGTGCCAGCAGCTTGGACTACCAAGAGACCCAGTACTTC	CASSLDYQETQYF
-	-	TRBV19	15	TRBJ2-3	TGTGCCAGTAGGCCGTCGGCCAGGGGCACAGATACGCAGTATTTT	CASRPSARGTDTQYF
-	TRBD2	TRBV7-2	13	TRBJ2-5	TGTGCCAGCAGCCGGGGGGGGCAAGAGACCCAGTACTTC	CASSRGGQETQYF
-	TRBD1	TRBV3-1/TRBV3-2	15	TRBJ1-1	TGTGCCAGCAGCCAAACCGGGACAGTGAACACTGAAGCTTTCTTT	CASSQTGTVNTEAFF
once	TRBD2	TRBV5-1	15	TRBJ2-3	TGCGCCAGCAGCTTTAGCGGGGGCGCGGCAGATACGCAGTATTTT	CASSFSGGAADTQYF
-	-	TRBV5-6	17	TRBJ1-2	TGTGCCAGCAGCTTGGGAAAGGGGGTTTTCCGACTCTATGGCTACACCTTC	CASSLGKGVFRLYGYTF
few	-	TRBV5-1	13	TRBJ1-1	TGCGCCAGCAGCCTGGGCAGGGACACTGAAGCTTTCTTT	CASSLGRDTEAFF
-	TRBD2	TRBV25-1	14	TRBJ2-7	TGTGCCAGCAGTGATATGTCGGGGGGGCGCGAGCAGTACTTC	CASSDMSGGREQYF
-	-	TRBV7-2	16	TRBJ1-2	TGTGCCAGCAGCAGAGAACTGGGGACAACGGACGATGGCTACACCTTC	CASSRELGTTDDGYTF
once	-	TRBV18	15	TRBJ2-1	TGTGCCAGCTCACCACAGGAGGGGTCCTACAATGAGCAGTTCTTC	CASSPQEGSYNEQFF
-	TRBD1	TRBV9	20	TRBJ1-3	TGTGCCAGCAGCAGCTCTCTCCTCGGCGGACAGGGAGTCTCTGGAAACACCATATATTTT	CASSSSLLGGQGVSGNTIYF
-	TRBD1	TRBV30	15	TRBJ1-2	TGTGCCTGGAGTCGAAGGACAGGGCTTTTATCTGGCTACACCTTC	CAWSRRTGLLSGYTF
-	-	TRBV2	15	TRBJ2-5	TGTGCCAGCACTATCAGCGGGCGCAGACAAGAGACCCAGTACTTC	CASTISGRRQETQYF
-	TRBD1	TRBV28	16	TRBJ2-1	TGTGCCAGCAGCTCCTCTGACAGGGGCTCCTACAATGAGCAGTTCTTC	CASSSSDRGSYNEQFF
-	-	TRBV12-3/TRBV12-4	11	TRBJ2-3	TGTGCCAGCAGTTCAGGACTCGGGCAGTATTTT	CASSSGLGQYF
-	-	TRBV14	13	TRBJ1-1	TGTGCCAGCAGCCGTACAGAGAAGACTGAAGCTTTCTTT	CASSRTEKTEAFF
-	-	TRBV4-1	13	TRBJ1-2	TGCGCCAGCAGCCAAGATCCCGGCTATGGCTACACCTTC	CASSQDPGYGYTF
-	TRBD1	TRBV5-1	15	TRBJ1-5	TGCGCCAGCAGCTTGGGACAGGGCTCATATCAGCCCCAGCATTTT	CASSLGQGSYQPQHF
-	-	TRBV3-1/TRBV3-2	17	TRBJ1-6	TGTGCCAGCAGCCGGGTTTGGTACGATCGGGTCCGATCACCCCTCCACTTT	CASSRVWYDRVRSPLHF
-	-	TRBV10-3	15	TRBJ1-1	TGTGCCATCAGTGATACAGGGAGGGGTGACACTGAAGCTTTCTTT	CAISDTGRGDTEAFF
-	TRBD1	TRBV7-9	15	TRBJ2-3	TGTGCCAGCAGCGAGAGGGCAGGGGGATGGGATACGCAGTATTTT	CASSERAGGWDTQYF
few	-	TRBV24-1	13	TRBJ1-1	TGTGCCACCAGCGGGGATTTGAACACTGAAGCTTTCTTT	CATSGDLNTEAFF
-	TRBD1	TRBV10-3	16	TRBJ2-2	TGTGCCATCAGGCCCGGACAGGGAACGAACACCGGGGAGCTGTTTTTT	CAIRPGQGTNTGELFF
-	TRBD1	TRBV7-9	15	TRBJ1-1	TGTGCCAGCAGCTCGCCGACAGGGGAGGGCACTGAAGCTTTCTTT	CASSSPTGEGTEAFF
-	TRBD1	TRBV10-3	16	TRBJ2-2	TGTGCCATCAGAATAGCCGGGACAGGGGACTCCGGGGAGCTGTTTTTT	CAIRIAGTGDSGELFF
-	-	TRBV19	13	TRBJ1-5	TGTGCCAGTAGCCCGCCAGGGCCTCAGCCCCAGCATTTT	CASSPPGPQPQHF
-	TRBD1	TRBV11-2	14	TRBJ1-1	TGTGCCAGCAGAGCCTTAGACAGGGATGGTGAAGCTTTCTTT	CASRALDRDGEAFF
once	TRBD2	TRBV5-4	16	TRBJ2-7	TGTGCCAGCAGCTTGGGGGGGACTAGCTATGTATACGAGCAGTACTTC	CASSLGGTSYVYEQYF
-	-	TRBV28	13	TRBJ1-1	TGTGCCAGCCTTAAGAGCGCGAACACTGAAGCTTTCTTT	CASLKSANTEAFF
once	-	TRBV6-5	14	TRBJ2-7	TGTGCCAGCAGTTACTCACGGGGCTCCTACGAGCAGTACTTC	CASSYSRGSYEQYF
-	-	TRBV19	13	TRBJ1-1	TGTGCCACCAAACAGGCTGCGAACACTGAAGCTTTCTTT	CATKQAANTEAFF